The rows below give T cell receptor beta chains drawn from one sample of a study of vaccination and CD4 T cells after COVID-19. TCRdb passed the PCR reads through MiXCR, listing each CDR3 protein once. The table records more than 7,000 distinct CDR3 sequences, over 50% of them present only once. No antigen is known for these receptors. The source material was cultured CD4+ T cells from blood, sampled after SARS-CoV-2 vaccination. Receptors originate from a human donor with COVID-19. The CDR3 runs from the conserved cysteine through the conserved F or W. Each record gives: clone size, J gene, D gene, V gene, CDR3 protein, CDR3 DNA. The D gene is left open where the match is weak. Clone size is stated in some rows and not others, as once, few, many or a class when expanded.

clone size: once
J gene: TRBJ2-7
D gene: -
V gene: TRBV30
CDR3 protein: CAWSVRVSGRISYEQYF
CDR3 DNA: TGTGCCTGGAGTGTAAGGGTCTCTGGGAGAATATCCTACGAGCAGTACTTC

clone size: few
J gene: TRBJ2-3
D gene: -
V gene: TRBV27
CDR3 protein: CASSPGLGGLGLTDTQYF
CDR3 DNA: TGTGCCAGCAGTCCGGGACTGGGGGGTTTAGGTTTAACAGATACGCAGTATTTT

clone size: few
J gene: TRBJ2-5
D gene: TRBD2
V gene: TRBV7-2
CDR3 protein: CASSPSGGRQETQYF
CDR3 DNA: TGTGCCAGCAGCCCTAGCGGGGGTAGGCAAGAGACCCAGTACTTC

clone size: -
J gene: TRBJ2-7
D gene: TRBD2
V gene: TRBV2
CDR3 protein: CASRSLAGGREQYF
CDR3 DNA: TGTGCCAGCAGGAGTCTAGCGGGGGGCAGAGAGCAGTACTTC

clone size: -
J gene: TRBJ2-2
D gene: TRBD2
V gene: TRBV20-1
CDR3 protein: CSASRGLVTGELFF
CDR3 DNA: TGCAGTGCTAGCAGGGGACTAGTCACCGGGGAGCTGTTTTTT

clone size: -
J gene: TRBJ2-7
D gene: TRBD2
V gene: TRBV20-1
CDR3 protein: CSARDPPSGTTYEQYF
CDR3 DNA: TGCAGTGCTAGAGATCCGCCTAGCGGGACGACCTACGAGCAGTACTTC

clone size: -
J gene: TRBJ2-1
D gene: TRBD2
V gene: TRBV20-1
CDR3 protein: CSARDPRGTSGGVEQFF
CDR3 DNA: TGCAGTGCTAGAGATCCCCGCGGGACTAGCGGGGGGGTTGAGCAGTTCTTC

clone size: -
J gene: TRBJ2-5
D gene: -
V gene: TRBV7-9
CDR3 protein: CASTPRDGTQYF
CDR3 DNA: TGTGCCAGCACCCCTCGGGACGGGACCCAGTACTTC

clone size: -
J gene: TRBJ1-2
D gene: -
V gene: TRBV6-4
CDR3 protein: CASRGKGGVYGYTF
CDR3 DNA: TGTGCCAGCAGGGGCAAGGGTGGGGTATATGGCTACACCTTC

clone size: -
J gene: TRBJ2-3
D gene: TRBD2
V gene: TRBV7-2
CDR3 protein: CASSTAAGGTDTQYF
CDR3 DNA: TGTGCCAGCAGTACCGCAGCGGGGGGAACAGATACGCAGTATTTT

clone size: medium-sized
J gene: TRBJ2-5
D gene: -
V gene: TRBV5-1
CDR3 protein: CASSLALAGAQETQYF
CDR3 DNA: TGCGCCAGCAGCTTGGCTTTGGCGGGGGCTCAAGAGACCCAGTACTTC

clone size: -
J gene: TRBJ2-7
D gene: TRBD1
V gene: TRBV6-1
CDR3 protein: CASRHIGQVEQYF
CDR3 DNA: TGTGCCAGCAGACATATAGGACAGGTCGAGCAGTACTTC

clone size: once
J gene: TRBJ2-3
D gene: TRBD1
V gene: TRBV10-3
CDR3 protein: CAISVGQGADTQYF
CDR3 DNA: TGTGCCATCAGTGTGGGACAGGGGGCAGATACGCAGTATTTT

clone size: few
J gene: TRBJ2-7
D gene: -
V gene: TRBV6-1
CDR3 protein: CATSGWGHVSYEQYF
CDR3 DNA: TGTGCCACCTCAGGCTGGGGCCACGTCTCCTACGAGCAGTACTTC

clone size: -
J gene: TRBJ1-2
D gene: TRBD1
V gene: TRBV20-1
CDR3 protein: CSARARTGTYGYTF
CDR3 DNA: TGCAGTGCTAGAGCCCGGACAGGGACCTATGGCTACACCTTC

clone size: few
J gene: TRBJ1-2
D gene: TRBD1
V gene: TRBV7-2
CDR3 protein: CASSTTTGGHVGYTF
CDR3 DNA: TGTGCCAGCAGCACTACGACAGGGGGACACGTTGGCTACACCTTC

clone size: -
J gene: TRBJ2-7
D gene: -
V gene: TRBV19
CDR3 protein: CASSASSYEQYF
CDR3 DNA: TGTGCCAGTAGTGCCAGCTCCTACGAGCAGTACTTC

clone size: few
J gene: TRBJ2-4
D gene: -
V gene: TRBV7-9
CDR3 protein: CATLPEVEPDIQYF
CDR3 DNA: TGTGCCACCCTACCCGAGGTGGAACCTGACATTCAGTACTTC

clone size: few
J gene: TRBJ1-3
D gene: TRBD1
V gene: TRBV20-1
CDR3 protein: CSASDEAGTGTGNTIYF
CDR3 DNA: TGCAGTGCTAGCGACGAGGCCGGGACAGGGACTGGAAACACCATATATTTT

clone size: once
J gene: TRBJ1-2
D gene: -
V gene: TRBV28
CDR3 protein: CASSGYRDGYTF
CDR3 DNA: TGTGCCAGCAGCGGATACAGGGATGGCTACACCTTC